Below are 16 T cell receptor beta chains sequenced from a single sample in a study of early T cells in non-severe SARS-CoV-2 infection. From the 5' RACE reads, TCRdb called clonotypes with MiXCR, one entry per CDR3 protein. The table has about 56,000 distinct CDR3 sequences, more than 9% seen once. Sequenced: whole blood. These receptors were obtained from an adult who was a healthcare worker with PCR-confirmed SARS-CoV-2 infection or an uninfected control (not recorded which).

This clonotype was detected a few times. The gene calls are TRBV11-1 and TRBJ2-7, with a possible D match to TRBD1 (5 bases). Per the germline V gene, CDR1 is SGHAT and CDR2 is FQDESV (reference sequence). V was clipped by 4 bases and J by 6 bases, with 16 bases between them. This CDR3 is built from 14 residues. This chain's CDR3 is CASSSGQGFGEQYF. The DNA of the CDR3 is TGTGCCAGCAGCTCTGGACAAGGCTTCGGCGAGCAGTACTTC.

The chain recombines TRBV15 with TRBJ2-5; D is undetermined. The ends were cut back, 1 base at V and 1 base at J, with 16 bases in the middle. This CDR3 region has 17 residues. Germline lookup yields CDR1 LNHNV and CDR2 YYDKDF (reference sequence). The CDR3 reads CATSRGVGQNLQETQYF. DNA of the CDR3: TGTGCCACCAGCAGAGGGGTAGGGCAGAACCTCCAAGAGACCCAGTACTTC.

This clonotype has at least ten counts. The chain recombines TRBV5-1 with TRBJ2-7, with 7 bases matching TRBD1. Unmatched junction bases numbered 7, after V lost 7 bases and J lost 0 bases. CDR1 is SGHRS and CDR2 is YFSETQ in the germline V gene. This CDR3 region has 14 residues. The DNA of the CDR3 is TGCGCCAGCTATGAACAGGGGACCTCCTACGAGCAGTACTTC. It yields the protein CASYEQGTSYEQYF.

This clonotype has at least ten counts. The genes are TRBV30 and TRBJ1-1, with D maybe TRBD1 (5 bases). CDR1 and CDR2 (germline): GTSNPN, SVGIG (reference sequence). V gave up 2 bases and J gave up 1 base, with 8 bases separating them. The CDR3 loop spans 13 amino acids. CDR3 nucleotide sequence: TGTGCCTGGAGTCCCAGGGAGAACACTGAAGCTTTCTTT. Translating it yields CAWSPRENTEAFF.

This clonotype has a count of ten or more. The V gene is TRBV11-2, the J gene TRBJ2-5; the match to TRBD1 covers 9 bases. The CDR3 totals 16 residues. The germline V gene encodes CDR1 SGHAT and CDR2 FQNNGV. Trimming removed 5 bases from V and 1 base from J; junction bases left unmatched: 8. In DNA form, the CDR3 reads TGTGCCAGCAGCATCAGACAGGGGGGGCTCCAAGAGACCCAGTACTTC. This encodes CASSIRQGGLQETQYF.

The sample holds many counts of this clonotype. The chain links TRBV5-1 to TRBJ1-5; TRBD1 agrees at 7 bases. After removal of 4 bases from V and 4 bases from J, the junction contained 5 bases not matched to a gene. This CDR3 is 14 amino acids long. Germline V gene lookup returns CDR1 SGHRS and CDR2 YFSETQ. CDR3 in amino acids: CASSEQGLNQPQHF. The CDR3 region has the DNA TGCGCCAGCAGCGAACAGGGGTTGAATCAGCCCCAGCATTTT.

This chain joins TRBV15 and TRBJ2-1; tentatively, D is TRBD1 (6 bases). CDR1 and CDR2 from the germline V gene are LNHNV and YYDKDF (reference sequence). This CDR3 has 13 amino acids. Between the trimmed V and J ends, which lost 5 bases and 8 bases, there was a span of 13 bases. The CDR3 loop reads CATSGPYRDEQFF. CDR3 sequence (DNA): TGTGCCACCAGCGGGCCTTACAGGGATGAGCAGTTCTTC.

V usage is TRBV19 and J usage is TRBJ1-6; tentative D call: TRBD1 (5 bases). Germline CDR1 is LNHDA and CDR2 is SQIVND (reference sequence). This CDR3 comprises 16 residues. Trimming left V 5 bases short and J 4 bases short, with 15 bases between. In DNA form, the CDR3 reads TGTGCCAGTAGTCCGCGCCCGGACACTTATAATTCACCCCTCCACTTT. Translated, it gives CASSPRPDTYNSPLHF.

The chain uses TRBV7-9 and TRBJ1-3; TRBD1 might be the D (6 bases). Germline V gene lookup returns CDR1 SEHNR and CDR2 FQNEAQ (reference sequence). This CDR3 region has 14 residues. V was shortened by 5 bases and J by 3 bases, with 11 bases between the two germline ends. The CDR3 DNA follows: TGTGCCAGCAGCCATACAGGGAGTGGAAACACCATATATTTT. It encodes CASSHTGSGNTIYF.

V gene TRBV27 combines with J gene TRBJ2-7; tentative D call: TRBD1 (6 bases). Trimming cost V 9 bases and J 0 bases, with 12 bases left between them. Germline CDR1 is MNHEY and CDR2 is SMNVEV (reference sequence). The CDR3 covers 13 residues. The CDR3 coding sequence is TGTGCCAGTACCGGGACAAACTCCTACGAGCAGTACTTC. Translated: CASTGTNSYEQYF.

This clonotype was detected many times. J is TRBJ1-3 and V is TRBV29-1; D is uncertain. V lost 7 bases, J lost 0 bases, and 10 bases lay in between. CDR1 and CDR2 (germline): SQVTM, ANQGSEA. The CDR3 length is 13 residues. CDR3 protein: CSAAQSSGNTIYF. For the CDR3, the DNA is TGCAGCGCCGCCCAGAGCTCTGGAAACACCATATATTTT.

This clonotype was picked up many times. The genes are TRBV7-9 and TRBJ2-1; TRBD2 agrees at 11 bases. The germline gives CDR1 SEHNR, CDR2 FQNEAQ (reference sequence). V trimming: 1 base; J trimming: 15 bases; junction bases outside the gene matches: 8. This CDR3 spans 14 amino acids. As DNA, the CDR3 is TGTGCCAGCAGCTTAGACGGGACTAGCGGACGGTGGTTCTTC. It translates to CASSLDGTSGRWFF. The variable domain in full, completed from reference TRBV7-9 and TRBJ2-1, reads DTGVSQNPRHKITKRGQNVTFRCDPISEHNRLYWYRQTLGQGPEFLTYFQNEAQLEKSRLLSDRFSAERPKGSFSTLEIQRTEQGDSAMYLCASSLDGTSGRWFFGPGTRLTVL.

This clonotype was recorded at least ten times. The V call is TRBV5-1, the J call TRBJ2-7, with 9 bases that match TRBD1. Per the germline V gene, CDR1 is SGHRS and CDR2 is YFSETQ. The CDR3 contains 14 residues. With V trimmed by 4 bases and J by 6 bases, 8 bases remained unmatched. The CDR3 reads CASSTGTGFREQYF. The CDR3 nucleotides read TGCGCCAGCAGCACGGGGACAGGGTTTCGCGAGCAGTACTTC.

The chain uses TRBV2 and TRBJ1-6; the match to TRBD1 covers 7 bases. The V segment lost 8 bases and the J segment 9 bases; nucleotides outside the gene matches: 7. Per germline, CDR1 SNHLY and CDR2 FYNNEI. The CDR3 is 13 amino acids. DNA of the CDR3: TGTGCCAGCTGTACAGGGGCAGGTTCACCCCTCCACTTT. Protein: CASCTGAGSPLHF.

V and J are TRBV29-1 and TRBJ2-5; D not resolved. The ends were cut back, 6 bases at V and 2 bases at J, with 10 bases in the middle. Per the germline V gene, CDR1 is SQVTM and CDR2 is ANQGSEA. CDR3 length equals 12 residues. The CDR3 sequence: CSVVTGQETQYF. The CDR3 nucleotides read TGCAGCGTCGTGACGGGTCAAGAGACCCAGTACTTC. The full variable domain, rest sourced from reference TRBV29-1 and TRBJ2-5, is SAVISQKPSRDICQRGTSLTIQCQVDSQVTMMFWYRQQPGQSLTLIATANQGSEATYESGFVIDKFPISRPNLTFSTLTVSNMSPEDSSIYLCSVVTGQETQYFGPGTRLLVL.

V gene TRBV6-5 combines with J gene TRBJ2-1, with D tentatively TRBD2 (6 bases). The V gene lost 6 bases and the J gene lost 3 bases, with 12 bases spanning the gap. The CDR3 extends over 14 amino acids. Germline lookup yields CDR1 MNHEY and CDR2 SVGAGI. The CDR3: CASRRLGIYNEQFF. In nucleotides, the CDR3 is TGTGCCAGCAGACGACTAGGAATCTACAATGAGCAGTTCTTC.